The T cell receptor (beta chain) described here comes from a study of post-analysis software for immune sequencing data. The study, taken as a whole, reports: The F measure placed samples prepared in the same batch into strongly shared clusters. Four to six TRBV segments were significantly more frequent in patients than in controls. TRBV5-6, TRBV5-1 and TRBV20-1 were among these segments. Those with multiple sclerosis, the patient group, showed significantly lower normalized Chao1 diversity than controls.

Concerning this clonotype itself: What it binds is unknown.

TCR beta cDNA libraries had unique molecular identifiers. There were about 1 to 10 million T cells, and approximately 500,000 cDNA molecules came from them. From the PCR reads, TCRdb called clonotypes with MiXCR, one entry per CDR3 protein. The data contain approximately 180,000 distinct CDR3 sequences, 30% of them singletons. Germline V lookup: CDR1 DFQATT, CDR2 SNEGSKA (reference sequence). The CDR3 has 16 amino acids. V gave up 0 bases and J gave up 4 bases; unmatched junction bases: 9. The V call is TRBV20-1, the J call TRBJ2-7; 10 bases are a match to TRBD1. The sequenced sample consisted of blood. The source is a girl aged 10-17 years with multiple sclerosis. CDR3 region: CSARDPGQGRGYEQYF. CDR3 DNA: TGCAGTGCTAGAGATCCGGGACAGGGGAGAGGGTACGAGCAGTACTTC.